The source of this T cell receptor (beta chain) is a study of T cell clones after liver transplantation. Study at large: As an antigen-independent comparator, third-party-reactive TCRbeta sequences came from pre-transplant mixed lymphocyte reactions. Three of the eight recipients were HCV-positive; the rest had non-autoimmune, non-viral transplant indications.

The table came from immunoSEQ multiplex PCR; TCRdb's copy has only in-frame clones and leaves some out. The top ten hold around 0.66% of the sample, which has under 90,000 clones, over 70% seen once. With 5 bases removed from V and 2 bases from J, the gap between germline ends came to 21 bases. The CDR3 length is 18 residues. Germline CDR1 is SNHLY and CDR2 is FYNNEI. The count of this clone is one. Sequenced material: CD4+ T cells from blood, taken before liver transplant. The receptor comes from a human donor who received a liver transplant. V and J are TRBV2 and TRBJ1-4; TRBD1 is a possible D gene (5 bases). CDR3 in DNA: TGTGCCAGCAGTAGGGACCGGGGAGGAAGGCGCACTAATGAAAAACTGTTTTTT. It is translated as CASSRDRGGRRTNEKLFF.